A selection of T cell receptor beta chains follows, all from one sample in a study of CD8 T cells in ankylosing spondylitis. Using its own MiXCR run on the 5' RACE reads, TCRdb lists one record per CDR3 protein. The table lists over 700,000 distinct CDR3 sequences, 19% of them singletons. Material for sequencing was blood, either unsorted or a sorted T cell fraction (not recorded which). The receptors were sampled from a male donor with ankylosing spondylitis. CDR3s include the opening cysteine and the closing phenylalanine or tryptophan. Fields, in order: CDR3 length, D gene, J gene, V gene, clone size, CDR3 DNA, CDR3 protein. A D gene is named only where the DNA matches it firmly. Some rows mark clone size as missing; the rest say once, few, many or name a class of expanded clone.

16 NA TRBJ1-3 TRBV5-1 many TGCGCCAGCAGCTTGGAAGGGACCTTCTCTGGAAACACCATATATTTT CASSLEGTFSGNTIYF
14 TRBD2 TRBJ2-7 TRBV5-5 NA TGTGCCAGCAGCCAACTAGCGGGGGCCTACGAGCAGTACTTC CASSQLAGAYEQYF
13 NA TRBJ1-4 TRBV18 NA TGTGCCAGCTCAGAACTGACGGGCGAAAAACTGTTTTTT CASSELTGEKLFF
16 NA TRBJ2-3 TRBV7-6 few TGTGCCAGCAGCTTAGGCCAGGAATTTTACACAGATACGCAGTATTTT CASSLGQEFYTDTQYF
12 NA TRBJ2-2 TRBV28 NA TGTGCCAGCAGCCCCGCGTTTGGGGAGCTGTTTTTT CASSPAFGELFF
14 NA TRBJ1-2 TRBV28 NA TGTGCCAGCAGTTCGGTGTCACCCAACTATGGCTACACCTTC CASSSVSPNYGYTF
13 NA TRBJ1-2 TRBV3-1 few TGTGCCAGCAGCCTACAGGGTGGAGGCGGCTACACCTTC CASSLQGGGGYTF
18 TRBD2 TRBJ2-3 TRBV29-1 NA TGCAGCGTTGAAGAAGCGGGAGTATCACCTGGGGCGCCAGATACGCAGTATTTT CSVEEAGVSPGAPDTQYF
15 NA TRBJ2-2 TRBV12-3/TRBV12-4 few TGTGCCAGCAGTCCGTCTGGCCTTGCGACCGGGGAGCTGTTTTTT CASSPSGLATGELFF
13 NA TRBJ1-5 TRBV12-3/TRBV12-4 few TGTGCCAGCAGGAGGGGGGATAGTCAGCCCCAGCATTTT CASRRGDSQPQHF
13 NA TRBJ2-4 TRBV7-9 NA TGTGCCAGCAGCACGCCCTGGGAAAACATTCAGTACTTC CASSTPWENIQYF
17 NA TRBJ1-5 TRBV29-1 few TGCAGCGCCGGACCGCGCCACCGGGCTTATAGCAATCAGCCCCAGCATTTT CSAGPRHRAYSNQPQHF
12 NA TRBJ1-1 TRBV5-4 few TGTGCCAGCAGCTTGGCTGGGGGGTGGGCTTTCTTT CASSLAGGWAFF
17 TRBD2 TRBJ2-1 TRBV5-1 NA TGCGCCAGCAGCCACCAGTATAGCGGGGTTATTTACAATGAGCAGTTCTTC CASSHQYSGVIYNEQFF
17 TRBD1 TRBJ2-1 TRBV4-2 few TGTGCCAGCAGCCGCCCCCCAACAGGGGGCGTGGACAATGAGCAGTTCTTC CASSRPPTGGVDNEQFF
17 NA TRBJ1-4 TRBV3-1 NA TGTGCCAGCAGCCCAGGAGGGGAGAGCAGGCGACGGGAAAAACTGTTTTTT CASSPGGESRRREKLFF
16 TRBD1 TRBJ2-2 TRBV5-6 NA TGTGCCAGCAGCTGGGATAACAGGGGGGAACCCGGGGAGCTGTTTTTT CASSWDNRGEPGELFF
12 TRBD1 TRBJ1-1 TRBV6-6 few TGTGCCACTTCGCCGACAGGGACTGAAGCTTTCTTT CATSPTGTEAFF
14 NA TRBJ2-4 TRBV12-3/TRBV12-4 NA TGTGCCAGCAGTCCCCCAATAACCAAAAACATTCAGTACTTC CASSPPITKNIQYF
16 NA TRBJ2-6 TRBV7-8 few TGTGCCAGCAGCTTAGACAGGGCGCCTGGGGCCAACGTCCTGACTTTC CASSLDRAPGANVLTF
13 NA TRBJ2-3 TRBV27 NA TGTGCCAGCAGGGCGGGATTCACAGATACGCAGTATTTT CASRAGFTDTQYF
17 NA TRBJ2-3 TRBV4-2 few TGTGCCAGCAGCCGCACGAAAACTGGGAGTTACACAGATACGCAGTATTTT CASSRTKTGSYTDTQYF
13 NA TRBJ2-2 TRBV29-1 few TGCAGCGTTCGTCAGGCGAACACCGGGGAGCTGTTTTTT CSVRQANTGELFF
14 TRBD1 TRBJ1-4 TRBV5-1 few TGCGCCAGCAGATCCGGGACAGCGGATGAAAAACTGTTTTTT CASRSGTADEKLFF
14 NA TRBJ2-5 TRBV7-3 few TGTGCCAGCAGCTTAACTTCTGACAAAAAGACCCAGTACTTC CASSLTSDKKTQYF
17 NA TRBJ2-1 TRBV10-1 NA TGCGCCAGCAGTGAGTCGGGCAGGGGACTCGGTGACAATGAGCAGTTCTTC CASSESGRGLGDNEQFF
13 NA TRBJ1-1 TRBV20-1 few TGCAGTGCTAGAGATTACGTGGTCACTGAAGCTTTCTTT CSARDYVVTEAFF
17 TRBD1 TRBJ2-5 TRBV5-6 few TGTGCCAGCAGCACAGTTATACAGACAGGGAGTAGAGAGACCCAGTACTTC CASSTVIQTGSRETQYF
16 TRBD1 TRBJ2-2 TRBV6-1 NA TGTGCCAGCACCGACAGGGGCTTAGGGAACACCGGGGAGCTGTTTTTT CASTDRGLGNTGELFF
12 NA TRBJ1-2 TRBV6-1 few TGTGCCAGCAGCGAGGCAGGACGGGGCTACACCTTC CASSEAGRGYTF
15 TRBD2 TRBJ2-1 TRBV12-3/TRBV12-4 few TGTGCCAGCAGCCCTCTAGCGGGAATGCACAATGAGCAGTTCTTC CASSPLAGMHNEQFF
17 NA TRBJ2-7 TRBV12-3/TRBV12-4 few TGTGCCAGCAGTTTAGCGTCCTACCGGGGCCTCCACTACGAGCAGTACTTC CASSLASYRGLHYEQYF
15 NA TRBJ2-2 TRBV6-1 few TGTGCCAGCAGCTTCCGGGACATGAACACCGGGGAGCTGTTTTTT CASSFRDMNTGELFF
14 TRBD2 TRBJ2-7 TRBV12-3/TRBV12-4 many TGTGCCAGCAGTCCCACTAGCGGGCCCTACGAGCAGTACTTC CASSPTSGPYEQYF
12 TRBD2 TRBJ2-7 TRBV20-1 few TGCAGTGCTAGTATGCGGGGGTACGAGCAGTACTTC CSASMRGYEQYF
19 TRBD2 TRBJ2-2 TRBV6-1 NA TGTGCCAGCAGTGGGGGACTAGCGGGCCTCATTTGGAACACCGGGGAGCTGTTTTTT CASSGGLAGLIWNTGELFF
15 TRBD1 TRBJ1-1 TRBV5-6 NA TGTGCCAGCAGCCCCGACAGGGGGAGGAACACTGAAGCTTTCTTT CASSPDRGRNTEAFF
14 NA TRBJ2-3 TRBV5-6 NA TGTGCCAGCAGCTTTCGGTCTTTGCAAGATACGCAGTATTTT CASSFRSLQDTQYF
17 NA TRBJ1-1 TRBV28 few TGTGCCAGCAGTTCCCCGAGTTCGACATCAGGGAGGACTGAAGCTTTCTTT CASSSPSSTSGRTEAFF
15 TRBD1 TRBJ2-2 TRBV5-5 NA TGTGCCAGCAGCTTGGTTCAGGGGGCCCCCGGGGAGCTGTTTTTT CASSLVQGAPGELFF
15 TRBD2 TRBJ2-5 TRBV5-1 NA TGCGCCAGCAGCTCGACGGGGGGGCCGAAGCAGACCCAGTACTTC CASSSTGGPKQTQYF
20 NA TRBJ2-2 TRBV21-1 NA TGTGCCAGCCCCCGACGTGCGCACAGGGGGCCAACGGAGAACACCGGGGAGCTGTTTTTT CASPRRAHRGPTENTGELFF
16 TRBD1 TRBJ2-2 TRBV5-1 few TGCGCCAGCAGCCGCTTGACAGGGACGAACACCGGGGAGCTGTTTTTT CASSRLTGTNTGELFF
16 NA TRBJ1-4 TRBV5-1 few TGCGCCAGCAGCTTGAGGGGACAACGGAGGGACGAAAAACTGTTTTTT CASSLRGQRRDEKLFF
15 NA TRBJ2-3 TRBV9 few TGTGCCAGCAGCCCAGGGGGGGATAGCGCAGATACGCAGTATTTT CASSPGGDSADTQYF
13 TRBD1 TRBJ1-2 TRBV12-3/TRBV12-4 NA TGTGCCAGCAGTATAACAGGGGTGGGAGGCTACACCTTC CASSITGVGGYTF
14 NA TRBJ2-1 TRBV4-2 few TGTGCCAGCAGCCAAGAGGGCGGCCACAATGAGCAGTTCTTC CASSQEGGHNEQFF
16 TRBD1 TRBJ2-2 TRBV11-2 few TGTGCCAGCAGCCCCAAACAGGGGTCAAACGGCGGGGAGCTGTTTTTT CASSPKQGSNGGELFF